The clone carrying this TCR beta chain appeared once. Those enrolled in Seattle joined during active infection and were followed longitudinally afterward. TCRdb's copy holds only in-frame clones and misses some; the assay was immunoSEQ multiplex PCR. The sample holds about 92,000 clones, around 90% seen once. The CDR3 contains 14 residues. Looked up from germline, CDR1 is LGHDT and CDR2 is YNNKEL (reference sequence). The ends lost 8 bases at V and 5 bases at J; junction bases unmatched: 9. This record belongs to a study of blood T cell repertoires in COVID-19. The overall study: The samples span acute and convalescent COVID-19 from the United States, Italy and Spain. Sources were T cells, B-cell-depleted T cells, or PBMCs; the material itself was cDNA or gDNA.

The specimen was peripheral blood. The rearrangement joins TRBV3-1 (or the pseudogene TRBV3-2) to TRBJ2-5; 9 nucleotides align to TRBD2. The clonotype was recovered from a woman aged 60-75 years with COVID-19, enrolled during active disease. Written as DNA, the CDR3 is TGTGCCAGCGAGGAGCGGGGGGTAGACGAGACCCAGTACTTC. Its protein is CASEERGVDETQYF.